This section outlines one T cell receptor beta chain sequence together with its context. Its target is not known. With 60 Vbeta and 13 Jbeta primers, the PCR was carried out. The table came from immunoSEQ multiplex PCR; TCRdb's copy has only in-frame clones and leaves some out. The sample lists 85,000 to 120,000 clones; more than 70% were seen once. This record comes from a study of cytomegalovirus exposure and HLA in healthy donors. Study in general: One earlier analysis, a look at 180 million or so T cells, found almost 120 million unique TCR beta sequences. Findings and caveats of the study: On later analysis, the bulk of CMV-associated TCR beta chains appeared to be HLA-restricted. Previous analysis showed most TCR beta V segments were productive about 90% or about 30% of the time. Reports described diagnosis of cytomegalovirus status by the classifier as highly specific and sensitive.

With 4 bases removed from V and 0 bases from J, the gap between germline ends came to 12 bases. Germline V gene sequence: CDR1 SEHNR, CDR2 FQNEAQ (reference sequence). The CDR3 is 16 residues long. This chain uses TRBV7-9 with TRBJ2-2; a weak D match, TRBD1 (5 bases). This receptor was taken from a man aged 35 to 55 in good health and CMV-seronegative. The sequenced sample consisted of PBMCs. Here the CDR3 reads CASSSRTPANTGELFF. DNA for the CDR3: TGTGCCAGCAGCTCAAGGACACCCGCGAACACCGGGGAGCTGTTTTTT.